The T cell receptor beta chain under discussion was sequenced for a study of T cells in localized non-small cell lung cancer. Generated by immunoSEQ multiplex PCR, the TCRdb table keeps only in-frame clones and is missing some. There are around 140,000 clones in the sample; around 89% occur only once, and around 1.5% lies in the top ten. The sample consisted of peripheral blood, taken before any cancer treatment. The clonotype comes from a female donor at least 60 years old with stage I lung adenocarcinoma.

CDR3 DNA: TGCGCCAGCAGCTTGGAGGGGACAGGGGTCTCCTACGAGCAGTACTTC. Translating gives CASSLEGTGVSYEQYF. V gene TRBV5-1 combines with J gene TRBJ2-7, with 10 bases identical to TRBD1. V shed 0 bases and J 0 bases; nucleotides not matched to a gene: 3. Germline loops: CDR1 SGHRS, CDR2 YFSETQ. CDR3 length equals 16 residues.